Each of the 14 T cell receptor beta chains below was sequenced from the same sample in a study of beta chain features in type 1 diabetes. Isolated RNA was reverse transcribed in full, so expressed TCRB transcripts were sequenced. Profiled with immunoSEQ multiplex PCR; TCRdb holds only in-frame clones, not every one. The sample contains 900,000 or so clones, roughly 17% of which appear only once. Material: naive CD4+ T cells from blood. These receptors were collected from a young woman in good health.

The chain recombines TRBV13 with TRBJ1-5; TRBD1 matches 7 bases. The CDR3 length is 18 residues. The J segment lost 6 bases and the V segment lost 3 bases, leaving 17 bases of the junction unmatched. Germline V CDR1 and CDR2: PRHDT, FYEKMQ (reference sequence). CDR3 nucleotide sequence: TGTGCCAGCAGCTTGGAGACAGGGTGGTTCGGGTTTTCTCAGCCCCAGCATTTT. It yields the protein CASSLETGWFGFSQPQHF.

The chain joins TRBV10-3 to TRBJ2-7, with 7 bases that match TRBD1. Trimming at V came to 6 bases and at J to 2 bases, leaving 4 bases not matched to a gene. The V gene's germline CDR1 is ENHRY and CDR2 SYGVKD. The CDR3 is made up of 13 amino acids. CDR3 sequence: CAIRTGQTYEQYF. DNA for the CDR3: TGTGCCATCAGAACGGGACAGACCTACGAGCAGTACTTC.

This clone was observed a handful of times. The gene calls are TRBV28 and TRBJ2-7; 9 positions match TRBD1. CDR3 length: 15 amino acids. Looked up from germline, CDR1 is MDHEN and CDR2 is SYDVKM. The V gene end was trimmed by 6 bases and the J gene end by 2 bases; junction bases not matched to a gene: 8. The CDR3 is CASRSGQGTPYEQYF. CDR3 nucleotides: TGTGCCAGCAGATCAGGACAGGGGACCCCCTACGAGCAGTACTTC.

The chain carries TRBV14 and TRBJ2-5; D could derive from TRBD1 or TRBD2 (5 bases each). Germline values: CDR1 SGHDN, CDR2 FVKESK. Trimming removed 4 bases from V and 1 base from J, with 19 bases in between. The CDR3 consists of 17 residues. CDR3 residues: CASSRGGGRHRQETQYF. CDR3 nucleotide sequence: TGTGCCAGCAGCCGCGGTGGGGGACGCCACCGCCAAGAGACCCAGTACTTC.

This clone was detected a few times. The gene calls are TRBV15 and TRBJ1-4; a possible D gene is TRBD1 (5 bases). Germline V CDR1 and CDR2: LNHNV, YYDKDF (reference sequence). The CDR3 spans 16 residues. Trimming cost V 1 base and J 4 bases, with 13 bases left between them. The CDR3 reads CATSRVGGTVNEKLFF. The CDR3 DNA reads TGTGCCACCAGCAGAGTAGGAGGGACGGTTAATGAAAAACTGTTTTTT. The whole variable domain, remainder taken from reference TRBV15 and TRBJ1-4, is DAMVIQNPRYQVTQFGKPVTLSCSQTLNHNVMYWYQQKSSQAPKLLFHYYDKDFNNEADTPDNFQSRRPNTSFCFLDIRSPGLGDTAMYLCATSRVGGTVNEKLFFGSGTQLSVL.

There are a few counts of this clone. The chain carries TRBV4-2 and TRBJ2-1; 7 nucleotides line up with TRBD2. The junction had 6 bases not matched to a gene; V was cut back by 5 bases and J by 2 bases. The CDR3 extends over 15 amino acids. CDR1 and CDR2 from the germline V gene are LGHNA and YNFKEQ. The CDR3 DNA reads TGTGCCAGCAGCGCTAGCGGTCCAACCTACAATGAGCAGTTCTTC. This gives the protein CASSASGPTYNEQFF.

This clone came up a few times. V and J are TRBV5-1 and TRBJ2-1, with D possibly TRBD2 on 6 matching bases. Trimming took off 4 bases at V and 5 bases at J, with 19 bases between the two ends. Germline V gene data show CDR1 as SGHRS and CDR2 as YFSETQ. The CDR3 is made up of 16 amino acids. The CDR3 bases are TGCGCCAGCAGCCCACGGGGTAGCGGAACCCACAATGAGCAGTTCTTC. The encoded protein is CASSPRGSGTHNEQFF.

This chain connects TRBV7-2 to TRBJ1-4; D is possibly TRBD1 (5 bases). Trimming removed 0 bases at V and 7 bases at J, with 15 bases between. The CDR3 runs to 16 residues. Germline V gives CDR1 SGHTA, CDR2 FQGNSA. CDR3 amino acids: CASSLALGRWGEKLFF. The CDR3 DNA is TGTGCCAGCAGCTTAGCGCTGGGGCGATGGGGTGAAAAACTGTTTTTT. The full variable domain, in which reference TRBV7-2 and TRBJ1-4 provide the parts outside the CDR3, is GAGVSQSPSNKVTEKGKDVELRCDPISGHTALYWYRQSLGQGLEFLIYFQGNSAPDKSGLPSDRFSAERTGGSVSTLTIQRTQQEDSAVYLCASSLALGRWGEKLFFGSGTQLSVL.

The J gene is TRBJ2-1, the V gene TRBV7-9, with 10 positions matching TRBD2. The CDR3 totals 15 residues. Germline values: CDR1 SEHNR, CDR2 FQNEAQ (reference sequence). The trim removed 5 bases at V and 4 bases at J, leaving 5 bases unmatched. CDR3 residues: CASSQEAGGYNEQFF. In nucleotides, the CDR3 is TGTGCCAGCAGCCAGGAAGCGGGAGGGTACAATGAGCAGTTCTTC.

V gene TRBV2 combines with J gene TRBJ1-1; D unclear. The CDR3 contains 12 residues. The V gene's germline CDR1 is SNHLY and CDR2 FYNNEI. With 6 bases removed from V and 4 bases from J, the gap between germline ends came to 9 bases. The CDR3 region is CASRGPGTEAFF. CDR3 nucleotides: TGTGCCAGCAGGGGCCCGGGCACTGAAGCTTTCTTT.

The chain combines TRBV27 with TRBJ2-7; D is unclear. V lost 7 bases to trimming and J lost 6 bases, with 16 bases between them. This CDR3 has 13 amino acids. The germline gives CDR1 MNHEY, CDR2 SMNVEV (reference sequence). The DNA for the CDR3 is TGTGCCAGCATAGACCGCTCGTCGACCGAGCAGTACTTC. This sequence encodes CASIDRSSTEQYF.

This rearrangement joins TRBV2 to TRBJ2-7; 9 nucleotides line up with TRBD1. The junction had 3 bases not matched to a gene; V was cut back by 7 bases and J by 2 bases. Germline CDR1 and CDR2: SNHLY and FYNNEI. The CDR3 totals 13 residues. The CDR3 sequence: CASNGQGTYEQYF. DNA of the CDR3: TGTGCCAGCAATGGACAGGGGACCTACGAGCAGTACTTC.

The rearrangement links TRBV28 to TRBJ2-3, with 12 bases identical to TRBD2. J was trimmed by 7 bases and V by 6 bases; bases with no gene match: 23. CDR3 size: 20 residues. CDR1 is MDHEN and CDR2 is SYDVKM in the germline V gene. The CDR3 here is CASRTMKGQSGLAGPNTQYF. The CDR3 DNA sequence: TGTGCCAGCAGAACGATGAAGGGACAGTCTGGACTAGCGGGACCCAATACGCAGTATTTT.

The chain carries TRBV19 and TRBJ1-2; 9 nucleotides match TRBD1. CDR3 length: 17 residues. Trimming cost V 3 bases and J 0 bases; bases outside gene matches: 8. Looked up from germline, CDR1 is LNHDA and CDR2 is SQIVND (reference sequence). The CDR3 DNA sequence: TGTGCCAGTAGTATGGTAGCGACAGGGGGAACTAACTATGGCTACACCTTC. This translates into CASSMVATGGTNYGYTF.